Listed below are T cell receptor beta chains from one sample, sequenced in a study of T cells after yellow fever vaccination. TCRdb re-called the 5' RACE reads with MiXCR, one entry per CDR3 protein. The sample records a few hundred thousand distinct CDR3 sequences, about 6.2% being singletons. The sequences come from PBMCs, collected 5 days after the yellow fever booster vaccination. The source of these receptors is a man in his thirties or forties who received the YFV17D yellow fever vaccine. The CDR3 runs from the conserved cysteine through the conserved F or W.

V gene: TRBV7-6
J gene: TRBJ2-7
CDR3 protein: CASSLGGTEYF

V gene: TRBV20-1
J gene: TRBJ2-3
CDR3 protein: CSACASQPDTQYF

V gene: TRBV27
J gene: TRBJ2-5
CDR3 protein: CASSNPGETQYF

V gene: TRBV6-2/TRBV6-3
J gene: TRBJ1-2
CDR3 protein: CASRGLGSSYGYTF

V gene: TRBV7-9
J gene: TRBJ1-4
CDR3 protein: CASSSDRGGKLFF

V gene: TRBV18
J gene: TRBJ1-5
CDR3 protein: CASSEQPPGLGQPQHF

V gene: TRBV25-1
J gene: TRBJ2-7
CDR3 protein: CASSDVRGAGYEQYF

V gene: TRBV12-3/TRBV12-4
J gene: TRBJ2-4
CDR3 protein: CASSTTENIQYF

V gene: TRBV9
J gene: TRBJ2-5
CDR3 protein: CASSVGQYPQETQYF

V gene: TRBV20-1
J gene: TRBJ2-1
CDR3 protein: CSARASGSSYNEQFF

V gene: TRBV20-1
J gene: TRBJ2-4
CDR3 protein: CSAHPRTGDYWQNIQYF

V gene: TRBV15
J gene: TRBJ2-5
CDR3 protein: CATSRGGKVGTQYF

V gene: TRBV12-3/TRBV12-4
J gene: TRBJ2-1
CDR3 protein: CASSLGRETNEQFF

V gene: TRBV6-5
J gene: TRBJ2-1
CDR3 protein: CASSYSLGSSPTNEQFF

V gene: TRBV4-2
J gene: TRBJ2-1
CDR3 protein: CASSQRSTSGSLYNEQFF

V gene: TRBV10-3
J gene: TRBJ2-3
CDR3 protein: CAISATSGNTDTQYF

V gene: TRBV7-2
J gene: TRBJ2-6
CDR3 protein: CASSLVPSSSGANVLTF

V gene: TRBV5-5
J gene: TRBJ2-2
CDR3 protein: CASTRQGVRTGELFF

V gene: TRBV5-4
J gene: TRBJ2-5
CDR3 protein: CASRNSATSSQETQYF

V gene: TRBV6-1
J gene: TRBJ2-7
CDR3 protein: CASRGGQGPYEQYF

V gene: TRBV12-3/TRBV12-4
J gene: TRBJ2-6
CDR3 protein: CASSIRGAGANVLTF

V gene: TRBV12-3/TRBV12-4
J gene: TRBJ2-2
CDR3 protein: CASRFTSLRNTGELFF

V gene: TRBV4-3
J gene: TRBJ2-1
CDR3 protein: CASSRLGGRTSGHNEQFF

V gene: TRBV7-8
J gene: TRBJ2-1
CDR3 protein: CASSLDTAYNEQFF

V gene: TRBV12-3/TRBV12-4
J gene: TRBJ1-1
CDR3 protein: CASSLGGPMNTEAFF

V gene: TRBV29-1
J gene: TRBJ2-3
CDR3 protein: CSVVRLAADTQYF

V gene: TRBV20-1
J gene: TRBJ1-4
CDR3 protein: CSTTKREKLFF

V gene: TRBV21-1
J gene: TRBJ2-5
CDR3 protein: CASSKRLGLDQETQYF

V gene: TRBV4-3
J gene: TRBJ2-2
CDR3 protein: CASSQRGPGELFF

V gene: TRBV28
J gene: TRBJ2-1
CDR3 protein: CASGLGSYNEQFF

V gene: TRBV5-1
J gene: TRBJ2-1
CDR3 protein: CASSLLPGGSYNEQFF

V gene: TRBV10-3
J gene: TRBJ2-1
CDR3 protein: CAISETQEDNEQFF

V gene: TRBV9
J gene: TRBJ2-1
CDR3 protein: CASSEGSGLAGWLYNEQFF

V gene: TRBV7-3
J gene: TRBJ1-1
CDR3 protein: CASSRGQGMNTEAFF

V gene: TRBV7-9
J gene: TRBJ2-7
CDR3 protein: CASSLGDRVYYEQYF

V gene: TRBV12-3/TRBV12-4
J gene: TRBJ2-7
CDR3 protein: CASIASGTSGIYEQYF

V gene: TRBV10-3
J gene: TRBJ2-7
CDR3 protein: CAITGGREHYEQYF

V gene: TRBV7-6
J gene: TRBJ2-1
CDR3 protein: CASSSTSAQQFF

V gene: TRBV18
J gene: TRBJ2-5
CDR3 protein: CASSPREGSRETQYF

V gene: TRBV14
J gene: TRBJ1-6
CDR3 protein: CASSQIGQGNSPLHF

V gene: TRBV6-1
J gene: TRBJ2-1
CDR3 protein: CASHRVEVNEQFF

V gene: TRBV29-1
J gene: TRBJ2-5
CDR3 protein: CSVVRGTQYF

V gene: TRBV7-6
J gene: TRBJ2-7
CDR3 protein: CASSLEYGRAYEQYF

V gene: TRBV5-1
J gene: TRBJ2-5
CDR3 protein: CASSGRAGETQYF

V gene: TRBV7-2
J gene: TRBJ2-7
CDR3 protein: CASSLVSPGTSGYEQYF

V gene: TRBV20-1
J gene: TRBJ2-7
CDR3 protein: CSAIGTLDEQYF

V gene: TRBV7-2
J gene: TRBJ2-7
CDR3 protein: CASRSGLAGVSEQYF

V gene: TRBV2
J gene: TRBJ2-3
CDR3 protein: CASSYLLADTDTQYF

V gene: TRBV12-3/TRBV12-4
J gene: TRBJ2-1
CDR3 protein: CAIIAQGVSNEQFF

V gene: TRBV20-1
J gene: TRBJ2-5
CDR3 protein: CSARSLADIGETQYF

V gene: TRBV20-1
J gene: TRBJ2-1
CDR3 protein: CSASSGASSYNEQFF

V gene: TRBV20-1
J gene: TRBJ1-4
CDR3 protein: CSAREFRDLNEKLFF

V gene: TRBV24-1
J gene: TRBJ1-5
CDR3 protein: CATSDSQGAQSQPQHF

V gene: TRBV7-2
J gene: TRBJ2-4
CDR3 protein: CASSSRVAGEENIQYF

V gene: TRBV29-1
J gene: TRBJ1-2
CDR3 protein: CSVVLQGRFLNYGYTF